Below are 5 T cell receptor beta chains sequenced from a single sample in a study of tumor-infiltrating lymphocytes in oesophageal squamous cell carcinoma. TCRdb itself ran the PCR reads through MiXCR, one entry per CDR3 protein. Here the sample spans just under 20,000 distinct CDR3 sequences, 30% to 45% being singletons. Sequencing was carried out using esophageal tumor tissue. These receptors came from a male donor with esophageal squamous cell carcinoma.

This clonotype was picked up many times. CDR3 in amino acids: CASSFRAGELFF. CDR3 DNA sequence: TGTGCCAGCAGTTTCAGGGCCGGGGAGCTGTTTTTT. This sequence joins TRBV12-3 or TRBV12-4 and TRBJ2-2, with D possibly being TRBD1 (5 bases). This CDR3 region has 12 residues. Trimming cost V 3 bases and J 6 bases, with 5 bases left between them.

The chain joins TRBV6-2 or TRBV6-3 to TRBJ2-5; TRBD1 agrees at 8 bases. The CDR3 is made up of 15 amino acids. The V and J ends lost 6 bases and 1 base, in that order; junction bases with no gene match: 7. CDR1 is MNHEY and CDR2 is SVGEGT in the germline V gene. CDR3 protein: CASRIKTGGQETQYF. The CDR3, as DNA: TGTGCCAGCAGAATAAAAACAGGGGGCCAAGAGACCCAGTACTTC.

The genes are TRBV19 and TRBJ1-5; 8 nucleotides line up with TRBD1. The V and J ends lost 5 bases and 5 bases, in that order; junction bases with no gene match: 8. Germline assignment: CDR1 LNHDA and CDR2 SQIVND (reference sequence). CDR3 length: 15 residues. DNA for the CDR3: TGTGCCAGTAGTCAGACAGGGGCGAAGGATCAGCCCCAGCATTTT. As protein: CASSQTGAKDQPQHF. Full variable domain (outside the CDR3, taken from reference TRBV19 and TRBJ1-5): DGGITQSPKYLFRKEGQNVTLSCEQNLNHDAMYWYRQDPGQGLRLIYYSQIVNDFQKGDIAEGYSVSREKKESFPLTVTSAQKNPTAFYLCASSQTGAKDQPQHFGDGTRLSIL.

The rearrangement joins TRBV6-6 to TRBJ2-6; D possibly corresponds to TRBD1 (6 bases). The V end lost 2 bases, the J end lost 1 base, and 9 bases lay between the germline ends. The CDR3 consists of 16 residues. Germline V gene sequence: CDR1 MNHNY, CDR2 SVGAGI (reference sequence). CDR3 residues: CASSYGQISGANVLTF. The CDR3 bases are TGTGCCAGCAGTTACGGACAGATTTCTGGGGCCAACGTCCTGACTTTC.

Regarding this clonotype: Mismatch with germline at one junction end may stem from a read error. This rearrangement joins TRBV7-2 to TRBJ2-7; maybe TRBD1 (5 bases). The V gene's germline CDR1 is SGHTA and CDR2 FQGNSA. This CDR3 is 14 amino acids long. The CDR3 region has the DNA TGTGCCAGCAGCGTTGGACACCTGTCCTACGAGCAGTATTTC. This translates into CASSVGHLSYEQYF.